Each of the 27 T cell receptor beta chains below was sequenced from the same sample in a study of memory CD4+ T cells and cytomegalovirus serostatus. Single viable CD3+CD4+CD8-CD45RO+ cells were sorted as the memory CD4+ T cells. Sequenced by immunoSEQ multiplex PCR; TCRdb stores in-frame clones only, minus some. Among around 41,000 clones listed, about 82% were seen once. Source material: memory CD4+ T cells from blood. These receptors were taken from an adult in good health and CMV-seronegative.

This rearrangement joins TRBV6-1 to TRBJ1-1, with TRBD1 as a possible D gene (6 bases). The ends were cut back, 6 bases at V and 3 bases at J, with 11 bases in the middle. The CDR3 has 13 amino acids. In germline, CDR1 is MNHNS, CDR2 SASEGT. CDR3 residues: CASREGVDTEAFF. DNA for the CDR3: TGTGCCAGCAGGGAGGGGGTTGACACTGAAGCTTTCTTT.

The chain recombines TRBV9 with TRBJ1-2, with 7 bases aligning to TRBD1. This CDR3 is 14 amino acids long. Germline V gives CDR1 SGDLS, CDR2 YYNGEE. Trimming took 4 bases from V and 7 from J; bases not matched to a gene: 10. CDR3 in DNA: TGTGCCAGCAGCCCTCGACAGGGATCCGGTGGCTACACCTTC. This sequence encodes CASSPRQGSGGYTF.

The genes are TRBV5-1 and TRBJ2-1; 7 nucleotides line up with TRBD2. V was pared by 2 bases and J by 2 bases, with 4 bases of the junction left unmatched. CDR3 length: 15 residues. The germline gives CDR1 SGHRS, CDR2 YFSETQ. CDR3 region: CASSLMSGTYNEQFF. The CDR3 nucleotides read TGCGCCAGCAGCTTAATGAGCGGGACCTACAATGAGCAGTTCTTC.

As for this clone: It is unclear where the CDR3 begins or ends on the DNA, so no DNA is shown, and the CDR3 is as TCRdb lists it. The chain uses TRBV30 and TRBJ2-7; the D call in the table, TRBD1, was not verified against the DNA. The germline V gene encodes CDR1 GTSNPN and CDR2 SVGIG (reference sequence). The CDR3 is 13 amino acids in total, end residues counted. The CDR3 here is CAWSVGQGTRLYF.

The chain uses TRBV7-2 and TRBJ2-7; 7 bases are shared with TRBD2. J was trimmed by 2 bases and V by 5 bases; bases with no gene match: 9. Looked up from germline, CDR1 is SGHTA and CDR2 is FQGNSA. The CDR3 contains 15 residues. CDR3 loop: CASSPAGGVTYEQYF. CDR3 DNA: TGTGCCAGCAGCCCGGCTGGGGGGGTGACCTACGAGCAGTACTTC.

The CDR3 here is CASSFVDSYEQYF. Written as DNA, the CDR3 is TGTGCCAGCAGTTTTGTGGACAGCTACGAGCAGTACTTC. The V call is TRBV27, the J call TRBJ2-7; a possible D gene is TRBD1 (6 bases). The V gene lost 3 bases and the J gene lost 3 bases, with 9 bases spanning the gap. Germline CDR1 reads MNHEY; CDR2 reads SMNVEV (reference sequence). CDR3 size: 13 residues.

The table lists this clone with a count of one. The chain couples TRBV7-2 to TRBJ1-5; D ambiguous. Trimming took 3 bases from V and 5 from J, leaving 8 bases between them. Germline V gene lookup returns CDR1 SGHTA and CDR2 FQGNSA. This CDR3 is built from 13 residues. The DNA for the CDR3 is TGTGCCAGCAGCTTGGCAGCGGATCAGCCCCAGCATTTT. Its protein product is CASSLAADQPQHF. Variable domain in full (rest from reference TRBV7-2 and TRBJ1-5): GAGVSQSPSNKVTEKGKDVELRCDPISGHTALYWYRQSLGQGLEFLIYFQGNSAPDKSGLPSDRFSAERTGGSVSTLTIQRTQQEDSAVYLCASSLAADQPQHFGDGTRLSIL.

The chain couples TRBV7-3 to TRBJ2-6; possibly TRBD2 for D (6 bases). Trimming took off 5 bases at V and 4 bases at J, with 24 bases between the two ends. Germline CDR1 is SGHTA and CDR2 is FQGTGA. This CDR3 is 19 amino acids long. CDR3 protein: CASSAPGGADSAGANVLTF. In DNA form, the CDR3 reads TGTGCCAGCAGCGCCCCGGGCGGGGCAGACAGTGCGGGGGCCAACGTCCTGACTTTC.

The chain combines TRBV4-3 with TRBJ1-4; maybe TRBD1 (5 bases). V gave up 1 base and J gave up 3 bases, with 12 bases separating them. This CDR3 has 16 amino acids. Germline V lookup: CDR1 LGHNA, CDR2 YSLEER. In nucleotides, the CDR3 is TGCGCCAGCAGCCAAGCCCCAGGGAGATCTAATGAAAAACTGTTTTTT. Translating gives CASSQAPGRSNEKLFF.

The sample holds a few counts of this clone. The chain is built from TRBV5-1 and TRBJ1-3; maybe TRBD1 (5 bases). V lost 0 bases and J 0 bases, leaving 10 bases between the germline ends. Per germline, CDR1 SGHRS and CDR2 YFSETQ. The CDR3 is 16 residues long. CDR3 nucleotide sequence: TGCGCCAGCAGCTTGGGGGGGACTAGCTCTGGAAACACCATATATTTT. This gives the protein CASSLGGTSSGNTIYF.

This clone has only one observation. CDR3 DNA: TGTGCCAGCTCACCGCAGACTAGCGGGAGAAGGAACGAGCAGTACTTC. As protein: CASSPQTSGRRNEQYF. The chain couples TRBV18 to TRBJ2-7; 12 bases match TRBD2. The trim removed 3 bases at V and 5 bases at J, leaving 8 bases unmatched. Germline V CDR1 and CDR2: KGHSH, LQKENI. The CDR3 is 16 residues long.

The chain carries TRBV9 and TRBJ2-2; 8 positions agree with TRBD2. J gave up 1 base and V 1 base, and 0 bases lay outside the gene matches. This CDR3 has 15 residues. Germline V gene lookup returns CDR1 SGDLS and CDR2 YYNGEE. The CDR3 bases are TGTGCCAGCAGCGTAAGCGGGAGGAACACCGGGGAGCTGTTTTTT. Protein: CASSVSGRNTGELFF.

DNA of the CDR3: TGCAGCGCAGAAAGGGCTAAGATCTATGAGCAGTTCTTC. As protein: CSAERAKIYEQFF. The chain employs TRBV29-1 and TRBJ2-1; D gene uncertain. V lost 7 bases and J lost 8, with 18 bases in between. Germline loops: CDR1 SQVTM, CDR2 ANQGSEA. This CDR3 spans 13 amino acids.

The chain employs TRBV14 and TRBJ1-4; 9 bases agree with TRBD1. The CDR3 loop spans 16 amino acids. Trimming removed 4 bases from V and 8 bases from J; junction bases left unmatched: 11. CDR1 and CDR2 (germline): SGHDN, FVKESK. The CDR3 region has the DNA TGTGCCAGCAGCCCGGGACAGGGCCGGGCTACGGAAAAACTGTTTTTT. Its protein product is CASSPGQGRATEKLFF. Looking up the rest from reference TRBV14 and TRBJ1-4 gives the full variable domain: EAGVTQFPSHSVIEKGQTVTLRCDPISGHDNLYWYRRVMGKEIKFLLHFVKESKQDESGMPNNRFLAERTGGTYSTLKVQPAELEDSGVYFCASSPGQGRATEKLFFGSGTQLSVL.

CDR3 region: CAWSVGGVGGYTF. DNA of the CDR3: TGTGCCTGGAGTGTAGGGGGAGTGGGTGGCTACACCTTC. The gene calls are TRBV30 and TRBJ1-2; TRBD1 is a possible D gene (6 bases). This CDR3 comprises 13 residues. Germline CDR1 GTSNPN, CDR2 SVGIG (reference sequence). The V gene lost 0 bases and the J gene lost 7 bases, with 12 bases spanning the gap.

This sequence joins TRBV10-1 and TRBJ2-2; a weak D match, TRBD2 (6 bases). V lost 0 bases and J lost 1, with 6 bases in between. The length of the CDR3 is 15 residues. CDR1 and CDR2 from the germline V gene are WNHNN and SYGVQD (reference sequence). This CDR3 reads CASSESGLNTGELFF. The CDR3 nucleotides read TGCGCCAGCAGTGAGTCGGGACTGAACACCGGGGAGCTGTTTTTT.

The chain couples TRBV5-1 to TRBJ2-3, with D maybe TRBD2 (6 bases). In germline, CDR1 is SGHRS, CDR2 YFSETQ. This CDR3 comprises 17 residues. V was pared by 2 bases and J by 0 bases, with 16 bases between. CDR3 sequence reads: CASSFDPPGTSTDTQYF. The CDR3 DNA sequence: TGCGCCAGCAGCTTTGATCCACCAGGGACTAGCACAGATACGCAGTATTTT.

V gene TRBV7-2 combines with J gene TRBJ2-7; 7 nucleotides match TRBD2. V trimming: 3 bases; J trimming: 2 bases; junction bases outside the gene matches: 4. This CDR3 is 14 amino acids long. Germline loops: CDR1 SGHTA, CDR2 FQGNSA. The CDR3 DNA is TGTGCCAGCAGCTTCTTAGCGGGCCCCTACGAGCAGTACTTC. Translated: CASSFLAGPYEQYF.

CDR3 in amino acids: CASSLWGQDQETQYF. DNA for the CDR3: TGTGCCAGCAGCTTGTGGGGGCAGGACCAAGAGACCCAGTACTTC. The chain is built from TRBV5-4 and TRBJ2-5; TRBD1 might be the D (6 bases). The length of the CDR3 is 15 residues. Deletions cut 1 base from V and 0 bases from J, with 10 bases between. Germline values: CDR1 SGHNT, CDR2 YYREEE (reference sequence).

V is TRBV30 and J is TRBJ2-1; D could derive from TRBD1 or TRBD2 (5 bases each). CDR1 is GTSNPN and CDR2 is SVGIG in the germline V gene (reference sequence). The ends were cut back, 0 bases at V and 6 bases at J, with 15 bases in the middle. This CDR3 is built from 15 residues. DNA of the CDR3: TGTGCCTGGAGTGTAAGGGGAGATGGGCTCAATGAGCAGTTCTTC. Translated, it gives CAWSVRGDGLNEQFF.

J is TRBJ2-1 and V is TRBV28; D gene ambiguous. The CDR3 is made up of 15 amino acids. The germline CDR1 and CDR2 sequences are MDHEN and SYDVKM. V was clipped by 6 bases and J by 4 bases, with 16 bases between them. The CDR3 sequence is CASSLYLGLYNEQFF. The DNA of the CDR3 is TGTGCCAGCAGCCTTTACTTGGGCCTTTACAATGAGCAGTTCTTC.

This sequence joins TRBV4-3 and TRBJ2-3; D is perhaps TRBD2 (6 bases). Germline CDR1 and CDR2: LGHNA and YSLEER. Between the trimmed V and J ends, which lost 1 base and 2 bases, there was a span of 16 bases. The CDR3 has 17 residues. CDR3 coding DNA: TGCGCCAGCAGCCAAGCAGTCGGGAGCTCAGACACAGATACGCAGTATTTT. This gives the protein CASSQAVGSSDTDTQYF.

The chain is built from TRBV7-2 and TRBJ2-7; the match to TRBD2 covers 7 bases. Losses at the gene ends were 5 bases for V and 0 bases for J; bases not matched to a gene: 4. Germline V gene data show CDR1 as SGHTA and CDR2 as FQGNSA. The CDR3 is 14 amino acids. DNA for the CDR3: TGTGCCAGCAGCACTAGCGCGCTCTCCTACGAGCAGTACTTC. The encoded protein is CASSTSALSYEQYF. Full variable domain (remainder filled in from reference TRBV7-2 and TRBJ2-7): GAGVSQSPSNKVTEKGKDVELRCDPISGHTALYWYRQSLGQGLEFLIYFQGNSAPDKSGLPSDRFSAERTGGSVSTLTIQRTQQEDSAVYLCASSTSALSYEQYFGPGTRLTVT.

CDR3 region: CAISESGQGYTEAFF. In nucleotides, the CDR3 is TGTGCCATCAGTGAGTCAGGGCAGGGATACACTGAAGCTTTCTTT. This rearrangement joins TRBV10-3 to TRBJ1-1, with D tentatively TRBD1 (5 bases). Trimming removed 0 bases from V and 3 bases from J, with 11 bases in between. The CDR3 is 15 residues long. CDR1 is ENHRY, CDR2 SYGVKD, per germline.

V usage is TRBV18 and J usage is TRBJ2-1; D unresolved. The CDR3 totals 14 residues. V lost 4 bases to trimming and J lost 8 bases, with 15 bases between them. Germline CDR1 is KGHSH and CDR2 is LQKENI. CDR3 residues: CASSQRSVQDEQFF. The CDR3 nucleotides read TGTGCCAGCTCACAGCGCTCGGTCCAAGATGAGCAGTTCTTC. The variable domain in full, completed from reference TRBV18 and TRBJ2-1, reads NAGVMQNPRHLVRRRGQEARLRCSPMKGHSHVYWYRQLPEEGLKFMVYLQKENIIDESGMPKERFSAEFPKEGPSILRIQQVVRGDSAAYFCASSQRSVQDEQFFGPGTRLTVL.

The chain has TRBV6-6 and TRBJ2-7, with D perhaps given as TRBD1 or TRBD2 (5 bases each). Germline values: CDR1 MNHNY, CDR2 SVGAGI (reference sequence). The CDR3 sequence is 16 residues long. Deletions cut 6 bases from V and 0 bases from J, with 18 bases between. This CDR3 is CASSLNPGPVSYEQYF. CDR3 bases: TGTGCCAGCAGCCTTAACCCGGGACCGGTCTCCTACGAGCAGTACTTC.

The chain carries TRBV10-3 and TRBJ2-5; 7 bases align to TRBD1. Trimming cost V 7 bases and J 0 bases; bases outside gene matches: 8. The CDR3 is 15 amino acids. CDR1 ENHRY and CDR2 SYGVKD come from the germline V gene. The CDR3 loop reads CAITKHRGDQETQYF. The DNA for the CDR3 is TGTGCCATCACCAAACACAGGGGCGACCAAGAGACCCAGTACTTC.